This paragraph reports one T cell receptor beta chain. Antigen unknown. This record comes from a study of long-term antiretroviral therapy in people with HIV. Study outcomes and limitations: CDR3 lengths in HIV samples spanned a narrower range than controls.

The CDR3 consists of 12 residues. CDR1 and CDR2 (germline): MNHNY, SVGAGI (reference sequence). Trimming removed 3 bases at V and 6 bases at J, with 8 bases between. Researchers ran immunoSEQ v3.0 at survey level. The table came from immunoSEQ multiplex PCR; TCRdb's copy has only in-frame clones and leaves some out. The sample carries roughly 40,000 clones, 86% recorded once. Sequenced here: unsorted PBMCs, sampled just before starting antiretroviral therapy. This receptor was obtained from a woman aged 18-29 years with HIV. The V and J genes are TRBV6-6 and TRBJ1-2; D is undetermined. CDR3 sequence: CASSYRGNGYTF. Written as DNA, the CDR3 is TGTGCCAGCAGTTATCGGGGTAATGGCTACACCTTC.